This T cell receptor beta chain came from a study of blood T cell repertoires in COVID-19. Looking at the study overall: From the United States, Italy and Spain came samples of acute and convalescent COVID-19. From T cells, B-cell-depleted T cells, or PBMCs came the material, which was cDNA or gDNA.

CDR3 length equals 15 residues. The ends were cut back, 2 bases at V and 2 bases at J, with 14 bases in the middle. The germline V gene has CDR1 SGHRS and CDR2 YFSETQ. Source study methods: Reference gene primer amplification gave nucleated cell count estimates. Measured with immunoSEQ multiplex PCR; TCRdb has only the in-frame clones, and not every one. That table is the source of V, J and clone size, and D and trimming were worked out from the DNA. The sample shows about 260,000 clones, about 85% of them seen only once. This TCR derives from a man in his 60s who had recovered from COVID-19. The rearrangement joins TRBV5-1 to TRBJ2-7; perhaps TRBD2 as D (6 bases). The sample consisted of peripheral blood. Written as DNA, the CDR3 is TGCGCCAGCAGCTTAACGGGGGTGCGGGCCTACGAGCAGTACTTC. This codes for CASSLTGVRAYEQYF.